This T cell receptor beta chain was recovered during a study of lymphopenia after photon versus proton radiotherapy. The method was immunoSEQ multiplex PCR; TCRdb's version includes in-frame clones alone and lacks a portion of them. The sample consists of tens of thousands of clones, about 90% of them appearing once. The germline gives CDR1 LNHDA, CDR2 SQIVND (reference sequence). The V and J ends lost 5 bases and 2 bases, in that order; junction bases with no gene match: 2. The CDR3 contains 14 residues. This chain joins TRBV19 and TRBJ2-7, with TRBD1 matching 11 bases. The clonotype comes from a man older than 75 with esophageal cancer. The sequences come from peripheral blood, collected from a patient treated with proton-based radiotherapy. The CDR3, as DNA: TGTGCCAGTAGTCCGGGACAGGGGGCCTACGAGCAGTACTTC. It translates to CASSPGQGAYEQYF. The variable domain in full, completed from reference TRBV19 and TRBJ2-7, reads DGGITQSPKYLFRKEGQNVTLSCEQNLNHDAMYWYRQDPGQGLRLIYYSQIVNDFQKGDIAEGYSVSREKKESFPLTVTSAQKNPTAFYLCASSPGQGAYEQYFGPGTRLTVT.